Detailed here is one T cell receptor (beta chain). Antigen specificity is unknown. This sample was included in a study of PD-L1 blockade in urothelial cancer. Study overall: Every 3 weeks, patients received intravenous atezolizumab 1,200 mg, beginning 2014. Most of the 29 patients were men with bladder-origin urothelial cancer.

TCRdb's table, derived via immunoSEQ multiplex PCR, lists solely in-frame clones and lacks some. The sample has roughly 50,000 clones, about four fifths seen once. CDR3 size: 13 residues. From germline, CDR1 is LNHDA and CDR2 SQIVND (reference sequence). V lost 6 bases and J lost 4; bases outside the gene matches: 3. Study observations and caveats: Tumor-associated TCR clones expanded more in blood at 3 weeks in patients with durable benefit.

Time point: peripheral blood 6 weeks after treatment start. Sample: PBMCs, taken around atezolizumab (anti-PD-L1) treatment. This rearrangement joins TRBV19 to TRBJ2-5; 9 bases fit TRBD2. This receptor was obtained from a man between 65 and 85 years old with urothelial cancer. CDR3 in DNA: TGTGCCAGTAGCTCAGCGGGAGGAGAGACCCAGTACTTC. Translating gives CASSSAGGETQYF.